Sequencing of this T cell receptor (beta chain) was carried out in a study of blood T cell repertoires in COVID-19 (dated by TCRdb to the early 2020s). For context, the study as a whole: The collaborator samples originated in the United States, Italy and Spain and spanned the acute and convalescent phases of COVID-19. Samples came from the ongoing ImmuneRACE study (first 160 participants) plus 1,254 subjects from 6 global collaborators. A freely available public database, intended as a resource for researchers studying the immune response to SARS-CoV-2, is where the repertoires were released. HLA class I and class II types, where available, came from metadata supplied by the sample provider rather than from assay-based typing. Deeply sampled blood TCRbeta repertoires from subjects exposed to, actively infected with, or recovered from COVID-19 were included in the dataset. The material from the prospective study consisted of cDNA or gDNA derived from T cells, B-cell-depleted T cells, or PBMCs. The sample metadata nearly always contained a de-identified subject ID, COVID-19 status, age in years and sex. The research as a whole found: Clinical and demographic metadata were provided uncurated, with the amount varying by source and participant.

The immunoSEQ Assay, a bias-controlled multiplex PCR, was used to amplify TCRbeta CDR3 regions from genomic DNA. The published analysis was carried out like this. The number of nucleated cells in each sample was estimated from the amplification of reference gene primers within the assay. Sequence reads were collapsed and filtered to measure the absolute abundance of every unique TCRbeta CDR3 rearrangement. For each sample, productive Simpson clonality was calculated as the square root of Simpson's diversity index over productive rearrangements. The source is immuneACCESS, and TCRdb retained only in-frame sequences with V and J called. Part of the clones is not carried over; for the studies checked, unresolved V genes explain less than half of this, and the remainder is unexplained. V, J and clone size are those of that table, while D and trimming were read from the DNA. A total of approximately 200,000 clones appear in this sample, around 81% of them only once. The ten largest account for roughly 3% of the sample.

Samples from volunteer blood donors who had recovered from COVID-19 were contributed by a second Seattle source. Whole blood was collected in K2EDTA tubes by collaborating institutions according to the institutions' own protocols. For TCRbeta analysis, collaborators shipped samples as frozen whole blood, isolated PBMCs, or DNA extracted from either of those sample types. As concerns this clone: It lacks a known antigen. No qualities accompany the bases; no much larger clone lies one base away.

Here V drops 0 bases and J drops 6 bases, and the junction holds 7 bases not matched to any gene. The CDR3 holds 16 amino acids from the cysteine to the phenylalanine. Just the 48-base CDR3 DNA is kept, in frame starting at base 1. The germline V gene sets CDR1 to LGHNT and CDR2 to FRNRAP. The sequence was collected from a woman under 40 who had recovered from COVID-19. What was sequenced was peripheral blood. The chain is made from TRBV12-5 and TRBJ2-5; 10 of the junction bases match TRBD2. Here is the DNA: TGTGCTAGTGGTTTGGTAGTAGCGGGAGGTGTGAAGACCCAGTACTTC. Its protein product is CASGLVVAGGVKTQYF. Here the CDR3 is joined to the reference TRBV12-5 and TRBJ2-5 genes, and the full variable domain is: DARVTQTPRHKVTEMGQEVTMRCQPILGHNTVFWYRQTMMQGLELLAYFRNRAPLDDSGMPKDRFSAEMPDATLATLKIQPSEPRDSAVYFCASGLVVAGGVKTQYFGPGTRLLVL.